This T cell receptor beta chain was recorded in a study of blood T cells in healthy people across ages. Through a sample-barcoded 5' primer and a J-beta primer mix, a second PCR was run for roughly 6 to 12 cycles. With 12 random nucleotides, a template-switch adaptor tagged each individual cDNA molecule. In TCRdb, the 5' RACE reads were re-called with MiXCR into one record per CDR3 protein. The table includes some 1,500,000 distinct CDR3 sequences, 35% to 45% detected once. The CDR3 runs 13 residues. V dropped 4 bases and J dropped 6 bases, with 10 bases sitting between them. Germline lookup yields CDR1 SNHLY and CDR2 FYNNEI. In this sample, this clonotype turned up a few times.

The source is a woman aged 18-29 years in good health. Sequencing was carried out using blood. The chain is built from TRBV2 and TRBJ2-1, with unresolved D. CDR3 amino acids: CASSVEGLNEQFF. CDR3 nucleotides: TGTGCCAGCAGTGTCGAAGGCCTCAATGAGCAGTTCTTC.